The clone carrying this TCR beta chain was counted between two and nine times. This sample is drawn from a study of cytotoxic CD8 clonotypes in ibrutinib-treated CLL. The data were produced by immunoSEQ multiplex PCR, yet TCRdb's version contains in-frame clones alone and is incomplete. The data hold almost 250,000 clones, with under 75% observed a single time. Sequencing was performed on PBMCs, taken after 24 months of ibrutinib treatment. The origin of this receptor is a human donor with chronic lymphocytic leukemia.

The CDR3 is CASSFDPGGTEAFF. In DNA, the CDR3 is TGTGCCAGCAGTTTTGACCCGGGGGGCACTGAAGCTTTCTTT. The gene calls are TRBV5-6 and TRBJ1-1, with a tentative D call TRBD1 (5 bases). The V and J ends lost 5 bases and 4 bases respectively, with 15 bases between them. From germline, CDR1 is SGHDT and CDR2 YYEEEE. The CDR3 covers 14 residues.